Described below is a single T cell receptor (beta chain) sequence and its context. The sample originates from a study of blood T cell repertoires in COVID-19. Study background: The analysed material was cDNA or gDNA that came from T cells, B-cell-depleted T cells, or PBMCs.

Method: immunoSEQ multiplex PCR; TCRdb's copy keeps in-frame clones and lacks some. The table has tens of thousands of clones, 86% seen once; the top ten hold approximately 1.3%. The CDR3 is 15 residues long. V was clipped by 2 bases and J by 4 bases; unmatched bases: 7. The germline V gene encodes CDR1 LGHDT and CDR2 YNNKEL (reference sequence). This TCR was sampled from an elderly woman with acute or convalescent COVID-19. Material for sequencing was peripheral blood. The gene calls are TRBV3-1 (or the pseudogene TRBV3-2) and TRBJ1-2; 7 nucleotides align to TRBD1. CDR3 nucleotides: TGTGCCAGCAGCCAAACCCGGACAGGCAGCTATGGCTACACCTTC. This sequence encodes CASSQTRTGSYGYTF.